Given below is one T cell receptor beta chain in context. The antigen is not known. These data originate in a study of shared clonotypes between healthy human individuals. Study-level findings and limits: The four-donor shared clonotypes exceeded non-shared clonotypes in generation probability, with non-shared ones scoring lower.

The genomic DNA of each subset was split evenly across several immunoSEQ plates. The protocol was immunoSEQ multiplex PCR, while the TCRdb copy is restricted to in-frame clones and leaves out a portion. The table includes approximately 2.5 million clones, roughly 93% detected once. V was cut by 4 bases and J by 6 bases, with 13 bases left in between. Germline V gene data show CDR1 as WNHNN and CDR2 as SYGVQD (reference sequence). The CDR3 has 13 amino acids. The rearrangement joins TRBV10-1 to TRBJ2-7, with D unclear. Sequenced material: naive CD4+ T cells from PBMCs. Subset of the sample: CD45RA+ positively selected. The receptor comes from a man aged 18-30 years in good health. Some clones in this sample may be carry-over from other donors' samples. CDR3 in DNA: TGCGCCAGCAGTGCCCCCGTTCCCGGCGAGCAGTACTTC. The encoded protein is CASSAPVPGEQYF.